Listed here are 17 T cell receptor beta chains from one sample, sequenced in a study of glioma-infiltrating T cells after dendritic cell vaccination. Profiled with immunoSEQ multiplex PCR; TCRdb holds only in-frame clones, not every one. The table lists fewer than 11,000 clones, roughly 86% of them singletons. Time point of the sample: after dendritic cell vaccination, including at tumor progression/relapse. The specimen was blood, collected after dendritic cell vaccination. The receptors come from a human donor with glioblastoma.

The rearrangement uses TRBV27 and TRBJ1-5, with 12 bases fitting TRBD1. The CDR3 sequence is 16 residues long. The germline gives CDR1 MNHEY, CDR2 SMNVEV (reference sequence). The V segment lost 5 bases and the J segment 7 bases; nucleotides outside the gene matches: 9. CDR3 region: CASSGGTGGFLQPQHF. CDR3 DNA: TGTGCCAGCAGTGGCGGGACAGGGGGCTTTCTGCAGCCCCAGCATTTT.

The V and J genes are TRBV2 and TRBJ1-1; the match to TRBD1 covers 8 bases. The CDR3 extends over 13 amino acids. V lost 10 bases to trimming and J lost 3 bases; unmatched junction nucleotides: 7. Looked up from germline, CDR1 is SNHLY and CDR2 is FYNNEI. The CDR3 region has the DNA TGTGCCACCCAGGGGGCGGGGGACACTGAAGCTTTCTTT. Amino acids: CATQGAGDTEAFF. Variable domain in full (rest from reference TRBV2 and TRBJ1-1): EPEVTQTPSHQVTQMGQEVILRCVPISNHLYFYWYRQILGQKVEFLVSFYNNEISEKSEIFDDQFSVERPDGSNFTLKIRSTKLEDSAMYFCATQGAGDTEAFFGQGTRLTVV.

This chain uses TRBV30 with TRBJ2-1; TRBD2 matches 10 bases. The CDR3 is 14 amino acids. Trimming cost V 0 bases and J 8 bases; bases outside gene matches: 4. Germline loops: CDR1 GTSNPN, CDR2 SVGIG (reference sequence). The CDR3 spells CAWSVGLAIDEQFF. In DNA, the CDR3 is TGTGCCTGGAGTGTGGGACTAGCGATCGATGAGCAGTTCTTC.

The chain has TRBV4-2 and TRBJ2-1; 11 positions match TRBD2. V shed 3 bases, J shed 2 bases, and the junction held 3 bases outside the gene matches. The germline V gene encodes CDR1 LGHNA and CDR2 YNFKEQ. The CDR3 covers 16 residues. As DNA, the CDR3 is TGTGCCAGCAGCCAGGGACTAGCGGAGACCTACAATGAGCAGTTCTTC. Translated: CASSQGLAETYNEQFF.

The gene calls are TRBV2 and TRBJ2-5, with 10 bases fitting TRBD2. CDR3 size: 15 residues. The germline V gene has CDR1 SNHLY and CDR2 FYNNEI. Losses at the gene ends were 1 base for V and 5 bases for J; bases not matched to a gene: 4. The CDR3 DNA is TGTGCCAGCAGTGAAGACGGGACTAGCGAGGAGACCCAGTACTTC. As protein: CASSEDGTSEETQYF.

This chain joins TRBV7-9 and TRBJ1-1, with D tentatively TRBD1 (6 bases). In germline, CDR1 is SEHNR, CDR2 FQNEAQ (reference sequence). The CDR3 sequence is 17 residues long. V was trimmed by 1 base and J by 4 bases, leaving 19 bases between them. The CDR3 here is CASSLELGGHWVTEAFF. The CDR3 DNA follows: TGTGCCAGCAGCTTAGAGTTGGGGGGGCATTGGGTCACTGAAGCTTTCTTT.

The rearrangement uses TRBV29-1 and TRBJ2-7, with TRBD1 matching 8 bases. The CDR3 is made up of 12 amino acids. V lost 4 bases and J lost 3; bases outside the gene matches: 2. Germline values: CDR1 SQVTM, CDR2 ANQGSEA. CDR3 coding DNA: TGCAGCGTTGGACAGGGGTTCTACGAGCAGTACTTC. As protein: CSVGQGFYEQYF.

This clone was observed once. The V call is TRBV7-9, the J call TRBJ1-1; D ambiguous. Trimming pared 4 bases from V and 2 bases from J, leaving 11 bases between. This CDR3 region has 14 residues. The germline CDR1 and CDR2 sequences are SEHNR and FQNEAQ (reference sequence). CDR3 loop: CASSSSRLNTEAFF. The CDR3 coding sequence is TGTGCCAGCAGCTCCTCCCGCCTAAACACTGAAGCTTTCTTT.

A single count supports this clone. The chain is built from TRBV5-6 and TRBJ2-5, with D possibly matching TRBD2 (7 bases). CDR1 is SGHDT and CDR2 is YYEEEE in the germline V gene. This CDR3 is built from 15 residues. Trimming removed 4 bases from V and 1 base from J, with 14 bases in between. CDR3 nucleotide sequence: TGTGCCAGCAGCGTGAGCGGGACAAGCCAAGAGACCCAGTACTTC. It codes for CASSVSGTSQETQYF.

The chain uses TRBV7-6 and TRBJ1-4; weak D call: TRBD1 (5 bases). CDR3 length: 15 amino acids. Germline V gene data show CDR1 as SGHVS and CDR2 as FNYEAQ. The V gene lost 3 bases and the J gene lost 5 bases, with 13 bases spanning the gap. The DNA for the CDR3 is TGTGCCAGCAGCTTGTTGGCGGGGGGGAATGAAAAACTGTTTTTT. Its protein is CASSLLAGGNEKLFF. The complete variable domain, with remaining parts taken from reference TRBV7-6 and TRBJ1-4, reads GAGVSQSPRYKVTKRGQDVALRCDPISGHVSLYWYRQALGQGPEFLTYFNYEAQQDKSGLPNDRFSAERPEGSISTLTIQRTEQRDSAMYRCASSLLAGGNEKLFFGSGTQLSVL.

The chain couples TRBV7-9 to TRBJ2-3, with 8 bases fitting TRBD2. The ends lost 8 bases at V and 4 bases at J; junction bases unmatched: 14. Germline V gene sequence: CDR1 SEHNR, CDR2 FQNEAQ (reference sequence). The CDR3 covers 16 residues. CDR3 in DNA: TGTGCCAGCGCCAAAGGTAGCGGGGTAAGGGCAGATACGCAGTATTTT. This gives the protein CASAKGSGVRADTQYF.

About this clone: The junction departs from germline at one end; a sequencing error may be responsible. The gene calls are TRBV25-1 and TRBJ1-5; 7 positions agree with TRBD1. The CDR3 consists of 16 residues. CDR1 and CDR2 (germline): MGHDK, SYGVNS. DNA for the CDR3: TGTGCCAGCAGTGATTTGGGGACAGTGGGCAACCAGCCCCAGCATTTT. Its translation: CASSDLGTVGNQPQHF.

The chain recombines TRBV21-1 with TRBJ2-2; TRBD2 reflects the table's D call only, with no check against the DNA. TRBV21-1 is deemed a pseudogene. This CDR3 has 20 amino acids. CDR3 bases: TGTGCCAGCAGCATCGTTGGTCCTAGCGGGACATTCGTCAACACCGGGGAGCTGTTTTTT. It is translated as CASSIVGPSGTFVNTGELFF.

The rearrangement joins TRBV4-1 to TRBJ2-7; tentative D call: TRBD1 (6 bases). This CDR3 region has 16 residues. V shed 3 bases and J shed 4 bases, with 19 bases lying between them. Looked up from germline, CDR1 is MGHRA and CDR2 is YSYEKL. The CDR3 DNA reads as TGCGCCAGCAGCCACTCCCGGGACACACGCGCGTACGAGCAGTACTTC. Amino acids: CASSHSRDTRAYEQYF.

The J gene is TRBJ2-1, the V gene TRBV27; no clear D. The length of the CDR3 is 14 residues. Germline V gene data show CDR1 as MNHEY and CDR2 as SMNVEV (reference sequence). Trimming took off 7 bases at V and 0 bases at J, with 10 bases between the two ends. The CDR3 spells CASTYSPSYNEQFF. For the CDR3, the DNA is TGTGCCAGCACCTACTCCCCCTCCTACAATGAGCAGTTCTTC.

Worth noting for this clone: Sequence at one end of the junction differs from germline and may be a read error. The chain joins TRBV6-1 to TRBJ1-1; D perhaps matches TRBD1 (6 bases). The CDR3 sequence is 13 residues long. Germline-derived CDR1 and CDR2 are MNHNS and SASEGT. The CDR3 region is CAGSGQPNAEAFF. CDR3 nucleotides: TGTGCCGGCAGTGGACAGCCCAATGCTGAAGCTTTCTTT.

The CDR3 here is CASSLYGGGPYGYTF. The CDR3 DNA is TGCGCCAGCAGCTTGTACGGCGGGGGGCCCTATGGCTACACCTTC. The rearrangement links TRBV5-1 to TRBJ1-2; a possible D gene is TRBD1 (6 bases). CDR1 SGHRS and CDR2 YFSETQ come from the germline V gene. The CDR3 totals 15 residues. V shed 1 base and J shed 4 bases, with 14 bases lying between them.